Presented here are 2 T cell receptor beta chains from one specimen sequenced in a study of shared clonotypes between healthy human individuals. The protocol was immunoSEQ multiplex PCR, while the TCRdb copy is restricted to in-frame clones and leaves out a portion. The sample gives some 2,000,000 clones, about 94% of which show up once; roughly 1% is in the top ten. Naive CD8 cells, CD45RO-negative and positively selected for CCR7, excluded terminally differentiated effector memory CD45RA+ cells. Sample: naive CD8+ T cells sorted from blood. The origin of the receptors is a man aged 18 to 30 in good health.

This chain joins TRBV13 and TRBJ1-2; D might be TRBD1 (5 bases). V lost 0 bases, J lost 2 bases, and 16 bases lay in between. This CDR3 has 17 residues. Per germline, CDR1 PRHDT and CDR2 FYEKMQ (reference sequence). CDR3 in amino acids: CASSLGLQVVGNYGYTF. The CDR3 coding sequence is TGTGCCAGCAGCTTAGGCCTACAGGTCGTAGGAAACTATGGCTACACCTTC.

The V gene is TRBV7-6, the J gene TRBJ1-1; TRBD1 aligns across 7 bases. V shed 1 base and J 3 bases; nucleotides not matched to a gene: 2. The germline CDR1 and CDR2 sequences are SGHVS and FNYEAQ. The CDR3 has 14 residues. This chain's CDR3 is CASSLGDSYTEAFF. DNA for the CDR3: TGTGCCAGCAGCTTAGGGGACAGTTACACTGAAGCTTTCTTT.